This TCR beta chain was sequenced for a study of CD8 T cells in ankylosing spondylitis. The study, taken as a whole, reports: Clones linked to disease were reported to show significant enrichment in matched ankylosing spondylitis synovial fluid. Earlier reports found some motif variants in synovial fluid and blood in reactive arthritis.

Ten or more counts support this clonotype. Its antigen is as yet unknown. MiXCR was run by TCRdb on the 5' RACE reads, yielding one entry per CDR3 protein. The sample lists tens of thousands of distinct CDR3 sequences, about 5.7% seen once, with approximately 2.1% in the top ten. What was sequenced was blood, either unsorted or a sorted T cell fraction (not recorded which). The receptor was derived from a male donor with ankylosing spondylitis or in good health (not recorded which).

The CDR3: CASSERGPGKNIQYF. CDR3 bases: TGTGCCAGCAGCGAAAGGGGGCCCGGCAAAAACATTCAGTACTTC. The chain carries TRBV2 and TRBJ2-4; the match to TRBD1 covers 7 bases. The V gene's germline CDR1 is SNHLY and CDR2 FYNNEI. J lost 3 bases, V lost 6 bases, and 8 bases had no gene match. This CDR3 is 15 amino acids long.